This TCR beta chain was captured in a study of CD8+ T cells in alopecia areata. RNA was extracted and reverse transcribed into cDNA as the sequencing template. TCRdb keeps only in-frame clones here, not all; method: immunoSEQ multiplex PCR. The sample yields 120,000 or so clones, around 50% seen once. The CDR3 loop spans 16 amino acids. Unmatched junction bases numbered 6, after V lost 1 base and J lost 6 bases. Germline lookup yields CDR1 SQVTM and CDR2 ANQGSEA. Sequencing was carried out using NKG2D-low CD8+ T cells sorted from blood. This TCR derives from a human donor with alopecia areata. The chain links TRBV29-1 to TRBJ2-1, with TRBD2 matching over 13 bases. In nucleotides, the CDR3 is TGCAGCGTTGAAGGAGGTACTAGCGGGGGGGTCAATGAGCAGTTCTTC. Residues: CSVEGGTSGGVNEQFF.